Presented here are 21 T cell receptor beta chains from one specimen sequenced in a study of shared clonotypes between healthy human individuals. Terminally differentiated effector memory CD45RA+ cells were excluded by CCR7 positive selection of CD45RO-negative cells. Libraries were prepared by immunoSEQ multiplex PCR; TCRdb keeps only in-frame clonotypes and omits some of them. The data show nearly 2 million clones, around 96% seen once. Sample: naive CD8+ T cells sorted from blood. Source of these receptors: a man aged 18 to 29 in good health.

This clone was seen a few times. This chain connects TRBV7-9 to TRBJ1-6, with D unclear. Germline V gene sequence: CDR1 SEHNR, CDR2 FQNEAQ (reference sequence). The length of the CDR3 is 13 residues. Trimming took off 5 bases at V and 9 bases at J, with 11 bases between the two ends. The CDR3: CASSKTVGSPLHF. DNA for the CDR3: TGTGCCAGCAGCAAAACGGTGGGTTCACCCCTCCACTTT. Supplemented by reference TRBV7-9 and TRBJ1-6, the full variable domain reads DTGVSQNPRHKITKRGQNVTFRCDPISEHNRLYWYRQTLGQGPEFLTYFQNEAQLEKSRLLSDRFSAERPKGSFSTLEIQRTEQGDSAMYLCASSKTVGSPLHFGNGTRLTVT.

This chain links TRBV27 with TRBJ1-6, with TRBD1 matching over 9 bases. The J segment lost 10 bases and the V segment lost 1 base, leaving 2 bases of the junction unmatched. The CDR3 runs 14 residues. The germline V gene has CDR1 MNHEY and CDR2 SMNVEV (reference sequence). CDR3 nucleotide sequence: TGTGCCAGCAGTTTATTGACAGGGGGATCACCCCTCCACTTT. Encoded protein: CASSLLTGGSPLHF.

This clone has just one count. Other DNA sequences within the sample encode an identical CDR3. This chain connects TRBV6-5 to TRBJ1-1; a weak D match, TRBD1 (5 bases). The CDR3 totals 14 residues. Germline values: CDR1 MNHEY, CDR2 SVGAGI. V was pared by 2 bases and J by 1 base, with 8 bases between. In nucleotides, the CDR3 is TGTGCCAGCAGTTACGACAGAGAGAACACTGAAGCTTTCTTT. It yields the protein CASSYDRENTEAFF.

V is TRBV18 and J is TRBJ2-7; 11 positions match TRBD2. This CDR3 comprises 16 residues. Germline-derived CDR1 and CDR2 are KGHSH and LQKENI. V lost 2 bases, J lost 4 bases, and 7 bases stayed unmatched. The chain's CDR3 is CASSPSYSGGEYEQYF. The CDR3 DNA is TGTGCCAGCTCACCATCGTATAGCGGGGGGGAGTACGAGCAGTACTTC.

This chain links TRBV7-9 with TRBJ2-5, with 12 nucleotides matching TRBD2. CDR3 size: 15 residues. The ends lost 5 bases at V and 3 bases at J; junction bases unmatched: 4. CDR1 SEHNR and CDR2 FQNEAQ come from the germline V gene (reference sequence). CDR3 protein: CASSGLAGKEETQYF. The CDR3 DNA reads as TGTGCCAGCAGCGGACTAGCGGGGAAGGAAGAGACCCAGTACTTC.

The chain links TRBV5-4 to TRBJ1-1; 7 bases map to TRBD1. Per the germline V gene, CDR1 is SGHNT and CDR2 is YYREEE (reference sequence). Unmatched junction bases numbered 7, after V lost 4 bases and J lost 1 base. The CDR3 covers 15 residues. This CDR3 is CASSQGGEGNTEAFF. The CDR3 DNA is TGTGCCAGCAGCCAGGGGGGGGAAGGGAACACTGAAGCTTTCTTT.

The chain joins TRBV10-1 to TRBJ2-1; TRBD2 is a possible D gene (6 bases). Per the germline V gene, CDR1 is WNHNN and CDR2 is SYGVQD (reference sequence). The length of the CDR3 is 15 residues. V was trimmed by 4 bases and J by 2 bases, leaving 12 bases between them. CDR3 loop: CASSASAGTYNEQFF. The CDR3 coding sequence is TGCGCCAGCAGTGCCTCGGCGGGAACCTACAATGAGCAGTTCTTC.

The gene calls are TRBV16 and TRBJ2-3; tentatively, D is TRBD1 (6 bases). The CDR3 contains 17 residues. Between the trimmed V and J ends, which lost 4 bases and 6 bases, there was a span of 23 bases. The germline CDR1 and CDR2 sequences are KGHSY and FQNENV. This CDR3 is CASSPPTQGNGADTQYF. The CDR3 nucleotides are TGTGCCAGCAGCCCCCCCACACAGGGCAATGGGGCGGATACGCAGTATTTT.

The chain has TRBV30 and TRBJ1-5; D gene uncertain. The V end was cut by 0 bases, the J end by 8 bases, with 11 bases between. The CDR3 length is 13 residues. Germline CDR1 GTSNPN, CDR2 SVGIG (reference sequence). The CDR3 coding sequence is TGTGCCTGGAGTGTACTGGCCGATAAGCCCCAGCATTTT. Translation: CAWSVLADKPQHF.

The gene calls are TRBV4-1 and TRBJ1-2; no firm D call. Germline CDR1 reads MGHRA; CDR2 reads YSYEKL. The CDR3 totals 15 residues. V was shortened by 1 base and J by 1 base, with 10 bases between the two germline ends. The CDR3 loop reads CASSQGRWNNYGYTF. The CDR3 DNA follows: TGCGCCAGCAGCCAAGGTCGATGGAATAACTATGGCTACACCTTC.

This chain connects TRBV27 to TRBJ1-1; 7 bases line up with TRBD1. The CDR3 spans 14 residues. Germline CDR1 MNHEY, CDR2 SMNVEV (reference sequence). V gave up 6 bases and J gave up 1 base; unmatched junction bases: 5. This chain's CDR3 is CASRVDRANTEAFF. Written as DNA, the CDR3 is TGTGCCAGCAGAGTCGACAGGGCGAACACTGAAGCTTTCTTT.

The rearrangement links TRBV5-4 to TRBJ1-5; unclear D gene. The germline V and J ends were trimmed by 3 bases and 3 bases, with 7 bases remaining between them. The CDR3 is made up of 13 amino acids. Germline assignment: CDR1 SGHNT and CDR2 YYREEE (reference sequence). The DNA for the CDR3 is TGTGCCAGCAGCTCCGCCCTCAATCAGCCCCAGCATTTT. Residues: CASSSALNQPQHF.

The V call is TRBV27, the J call TRBJ2-4; D perhaps matches TRBD1 (6 bases). This CDR3 region has 19 residues. Trimming shortened V by 5 bases and J by 6 bases, and 29 bases separated the two germline ends. The germline CDR1 and CDR2 sequences are MNHEY and SMNVEV (reference sequence). CDR3 DNA: TGTGCCAGCAGTCCTGTTAGATCACAGGGACCCGAGCCAGGAAACATTCAGTACTTC. Translating gives CASSPVRSQGPEPGNIQYF.

The V and J genes are TRBV6-5 and TRBJ2-1, with TRBD2 as a possible D gene (6 bases). The CDR3 contains 16 residues. Deletions cut 0 bases from V and 4 bases from J, with 13 bases between. The germline V gene has CDR1 MNHEY and CDR2 SVGAGI. CDR3 residues: CASSYSTGEWYNEQFF. CDR3 DNA sequence: TGTGCCAGCAGTTACTCGACGGGAGAGTGGTACAATGAGCAGTTCTTC.

This sequence joins TRBV6-5 and TRBJ1-1; D is undetermined. Germline assignment: CDR1 MNHEY and CDR2 SVGAGI. There are 16 residues in the CDR3. Trimming pared 0 bases from V and 7 bases from J, leaving 18 bases between. The CDR3 DNA is TGTGCCAGCAGTTACTCCTTAGGTACGCTTCACCTTGAAGCTTTCTTT. Protein product: CASSYSLGTLHLEAFF.

Written as DNA, the CDR3 is TGTGCCAGCAGCTTAGGACAGGGATTAGATAGCAATCAGCCCCAGCATTTT. Its protein is CASSLGQGLDSNQPQHF. V gene TRBV7-9 combines with J gene TRBJ1-5; 7 nucleotides match TRBD1. V trimming: 1 base; J trimming: 0 bases; junction bases outside the gene matches: 6. CDR3 length equals 17 residues. CDR1 and CDR2 from the germline V gene are SEHNR and FQNEAQ (reference sequence).

This chain joins TRBV5-5 and TRBJ1-6; 8 bases map to TRBD1. The CDR3 sequence is 15 residues long. The V gene's germline CDR1 is SGHKS and CDR2 YYEKEE (reference sequence). Trimming cost V 4 bases and J 8 bases; bases outside gene matches: 8. The DNA of the CDR3 is TGTGCCAGCAGCACAGGACAGGGATTGGATTCACCCCTCCACTTT. Protein: CASSTGQGLDSPLHF.

Points on this clone: At the DNA level, this CDR3 is encoded by other sequences in the same sample as well. The V call is TRBV2, the J call TRBJ2-5; D possibly corresponds to TRBD1 (5 bases). Germline values: CDR1 SNHLY, CDR2 FYNNEI. This CDR3 contains 15 residues. The germline V and J ends were trimmed by 1 base and 4 bases, with 13 bases remaining between them. CDR3 sequence: CASSEGQGLVETQYF. In nucleotides, the CDR3 is TGTGCCAGCAGTGAAGGTCAGGGTTTGGTAGAGACCCAGTACTTC.

The V gene is TRBV7-9, the J gene TRBJ2-5, with a tentative D call TRBD2 (5 bases). Germline V gives CDR1 SEHNR, CDR2 FQNEAQ (reference sequence). The CDR3 runs to 14 residues. V gave up 4 bases and J gave up 1 base, with 10 bases separating them. The CDR3 DNA reads as TGTGCCAGCAGCTCCCTGGACTTCCAAGAGACCCAGTACTTC. Translation: CASSSLDFQETQYF.

This chain uses TRBV7-2 with TRBJ2-7; D remains ambiguous. V was pared by 0 bases and J by 7 bases, with 10 bases between. Germline V gives CDR1 SGHTA, CDR2 FQGNSA. The CDR3 runs to 13 residues. This CDR3 reads CASSLALVEEQYF. For the CDR3, the DNA is TGTGCCAGCAGCTTAGCGCTGGTAGAGGAGCAGTACTTC.

Points on this clone: The sample has other DNA sequences that encode this CDR3 too. CDR3 nucleotide sequence: TGCGCCAGCAGCCAGTTAGCGGGAGGGACCTACGAGCAGTACTTC. Residues: CASSQLAGGTYEQYF. V is TRBV4-1 and J is TRBJ2-7; TRBD2 matches 11 bases. In germline, CDR1 is MGHRA, CDR2 YSYEKL. The ends lost 3 bases at V and 2 bases at J; junction bases unmatched: 3. There are 15 residues in the CDR3.